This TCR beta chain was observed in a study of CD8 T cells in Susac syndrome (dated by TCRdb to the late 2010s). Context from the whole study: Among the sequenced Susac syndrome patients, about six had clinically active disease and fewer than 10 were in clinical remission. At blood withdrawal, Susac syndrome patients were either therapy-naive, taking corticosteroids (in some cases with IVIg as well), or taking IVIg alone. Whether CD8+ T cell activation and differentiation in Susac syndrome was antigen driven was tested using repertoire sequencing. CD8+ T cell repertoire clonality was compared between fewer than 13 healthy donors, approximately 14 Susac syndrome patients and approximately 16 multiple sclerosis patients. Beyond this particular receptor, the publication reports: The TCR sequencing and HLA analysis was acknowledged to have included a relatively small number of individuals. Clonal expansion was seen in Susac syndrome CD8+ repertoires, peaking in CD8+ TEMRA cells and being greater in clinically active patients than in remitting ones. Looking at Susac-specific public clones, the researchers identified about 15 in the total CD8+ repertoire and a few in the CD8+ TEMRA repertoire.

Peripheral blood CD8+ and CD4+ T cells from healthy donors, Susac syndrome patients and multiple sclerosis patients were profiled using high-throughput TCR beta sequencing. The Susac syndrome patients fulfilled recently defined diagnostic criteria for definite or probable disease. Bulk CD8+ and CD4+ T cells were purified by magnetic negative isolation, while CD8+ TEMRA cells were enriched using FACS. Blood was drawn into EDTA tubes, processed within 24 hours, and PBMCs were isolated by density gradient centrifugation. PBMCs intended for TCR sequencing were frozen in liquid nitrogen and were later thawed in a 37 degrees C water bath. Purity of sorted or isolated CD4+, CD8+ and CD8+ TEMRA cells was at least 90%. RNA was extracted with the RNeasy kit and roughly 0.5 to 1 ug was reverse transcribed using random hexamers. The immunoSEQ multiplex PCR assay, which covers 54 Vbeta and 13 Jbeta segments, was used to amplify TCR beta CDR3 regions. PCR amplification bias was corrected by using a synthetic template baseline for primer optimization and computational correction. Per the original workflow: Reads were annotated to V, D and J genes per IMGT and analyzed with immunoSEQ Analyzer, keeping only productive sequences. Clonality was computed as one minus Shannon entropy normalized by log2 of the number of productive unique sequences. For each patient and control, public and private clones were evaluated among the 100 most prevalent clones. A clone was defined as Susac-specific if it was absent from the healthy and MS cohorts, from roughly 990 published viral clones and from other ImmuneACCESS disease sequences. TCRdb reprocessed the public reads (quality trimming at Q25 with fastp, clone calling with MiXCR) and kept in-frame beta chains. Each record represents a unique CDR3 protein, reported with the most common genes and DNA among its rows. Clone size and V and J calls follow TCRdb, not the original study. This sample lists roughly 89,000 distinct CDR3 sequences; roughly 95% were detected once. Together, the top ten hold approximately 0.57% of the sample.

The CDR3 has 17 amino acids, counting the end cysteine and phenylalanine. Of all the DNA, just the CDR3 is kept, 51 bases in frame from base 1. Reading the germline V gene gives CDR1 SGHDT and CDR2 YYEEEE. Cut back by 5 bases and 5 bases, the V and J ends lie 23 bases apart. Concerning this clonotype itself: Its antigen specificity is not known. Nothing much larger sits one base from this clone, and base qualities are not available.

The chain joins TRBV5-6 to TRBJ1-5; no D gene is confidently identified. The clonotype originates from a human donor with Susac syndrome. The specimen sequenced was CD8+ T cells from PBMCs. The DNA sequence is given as TGTGCCAGCAGGAAAAGGAAGGGCACCTACCTCTATCAGCCCCAGCATTTT. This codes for CASRKRKGTYLYQPQHF.